Listed below are T cell receptor beta chains from one sample, sequenced in a study of blood T cell repertoires in COVID-19. This table comes from immunoSEQ multiplex PCR, and its TCRdb copy is limited to in-frame clones, with some not included. The table records over 70,000 clones, approximately 88% of them present only once. Sequencing was performed on peripheral blood. The receptors were gathered from a woman older than 75 with acute or convalescent COVID-19. CDR3s include the opening cysteine and the closing phenylalanine or tryptophan. Each record gives: V gene, J gene, D gene, clone size, CDR3 protein, CDR3 DNA. A D gene is named only where the DNA matches it firmly. Size is omitted from some rows. Given values are once, few, many or a class for expanded clones.

TRBV9	TRBJ2-2	-	-	CASSVAQGNTGELFF	TGTGCCAGCAGCGTAGCCCAGGGGAACACCGGGGAGCTGTTTTTT
TRBV15	TRBJ2-7	TRBD1	few	CATSFPGQGAREQYF	TGTGCCACCAGCTTCCCGGGACAGGGGGCAAGGGAGCAGTACTTC
TRBV4-3	TRBJ2-1	-	-	CASSQGAFQAYNEQFF	TGCGCCAGCAGCCAAGGGGCTTTCCAAGCTTACAATGAGCAGTTCTTC
TRBV19	TRBJ2-5	-	-	CASSRQQETQYF	TGTGCCAGTAGTAGACAGCAAGAGACCCAGTACTTC
TRBV6-6	TRBJ2-3	-	-	CASSYRPDRATDTQYF	TGTGCCAGCAGTTATCGCCCAGACAGAGCCACAGATACGCAGTATTTT
TRBV5-1	TRBJ2-3	-	-	CASSWEITDTQYF	TGCGCCAGCAGCTGGGAGATCACAGATACGCAGTATTTT
TRBV20-1	TRBJ2-4	-	-	CSASRGGTAKNIQYF	TGCAGTGCTAGTCGCGGGGGCACCGCCAAAAACATTCAGTACTTC
TRBV5-4	TRBJ1-6	TRBD1	-	CASSLAGGRSPLHF	TGTGCCAGCAGCTTGGCAGGGGGCAGATCACCCCTCCACTTT
TRBV19	TRBJ2-1	TRBD1	-	CASSIIGTGVREQFF	TGTGCCAGTAGTATCATCGGGACAGGCGTTCGGGAGCAGTTCTTC
TRBV19	TRBJ2-7	TRBD2	-	CASSMKGLAAGEQYF	TGTGCCAGTAGTATGAAGGGACTAGCGGCAGGTGAGCAGTACTTC
TRBV5-6	TRBJ1-2	-	-	CASSLYRVFSYGYTF	TGTGCCAGCAGTTTATACAGGGTGTTCTCTTATGGCTACACCTTC
TRBV29-1	TRBJ1-5	TRBD1	-	CSVHEGGNNQPQHF	TGCAGCGTCCATGAAGGGGGCAACAATCAGCCCCAGCATTTT
TRBV6-2/TRBV6-3	TRBJ2-7	TRBD2	-	CASSYIRASGSYEQYF	TGTGCCAGCAGTTACATAAGGGCTAGCGGGAGTTACGAGCAGTACTTC
TRBV28	TRBJ1-1	TRBD1	-	CASSPQPGQGAGTEAFF	TGTGCCAGCAGTCCCCAACCGGGACAGGGGGCGGGCACTGAAGCTTTCTTT
TRBV5-4	TRBJ2-1	TRBD2	-	CASSTTSGSREQFF	TGTGCCAGCAGCACCACTAGCGGGAGTAGGGAGCAGTTCTTC